This T cell receptor (beta chain) is drawn from a study of OX40 agonist ivuxolimab in advanced cancers. Study background: Ivuxolimab was delivered to patients intravenously every 2 weeks at doses spanning 0.01 to 10 mg/kg. Points from the study as a whole: In CD8+ T cells, expanded clones were on average more numerous than in CD4+. The CD4+ and CD8+ T cells in the blood had expanded clonally by week 6 at 0.1 to 3.0 mg/kg. There were also nonresponders showing low normalized T-cell clonal expansion.

This clone was detected once. Its antigen is still unknown. The V and J ends lost 3 bases and 4 bases respectively, with 6 bases between them. The CDR3 is 12 amino acids. Germline V gene lookup returns CDR1 LNHNV and CDR2 YYDKDF (reference sequence). TCRdb keeps only in-frame clones here, not all; method: immunoSEQ multiplex PCR. The sample shows roughly 60,000 clones, around 87% of them seen only once. The clonotype comes from an adult with an advanced solid tumor such as melanoma, head and neck, liver or kidney cancer. The sample was CD4+ or CD8+ T cells sorted from blood, taken in a trial of the OX40 agonist ivuxolimab. V usage is TRBV15 and J usage is TRBJ1-1; D is unresolved. For the CDR3, the DNA is TGTGCCACCAGCAGGGACGGCACTGAAGCTTTCTTT. Its translation: CATSRDGTEAFF. The entire variable domain, with the rest obtained from reference TRBV15 and TRBJ1-1, is as follows: DAMVIQNPRYQVTQFGKPVTLSCSQTLNHNVMYWYQQKSSQAPKLLFHYYDKDFNNEADTPDNFQSRRPNTSFCFLDIRSPGLGDTAMYLCATSRDGTEAFFGQGTRLTVV.